This TCR beta chain was recorded in a study of beta chain features in type 1 diabetes. Overall study results and limits: Healthy donors had naive, central memory and Treg TCRB repertoires that appeared less similar than those seen among patients. All four CD4+ subsets of Type 1 diabetes patients contained TCRB CDR3s that were moderately but significantly shorter.

Notes on this clone: Its specificity is not known.

This CDR3 has 14 amino acids. The J segment lost 6 bases and the V segment lost 3 bases, leaving 5 bases of the junction unmatched. Germline V gives CDR1 KGHSH, CDR2 LQKENI. Sequenced material consisted of expressed TCRB transcripts (all of the isolated RNA was reverse transcribed). The study sequenced naive, central memory and regulatory T cell samples to an average of roughly 3.8 million reads. Generated by immunoSEQ multiplex PCR, the TCRdb table keeps only in-frame clones and is missing some. Among a few hundred thousand clones, approximately 16% were seen once, and the ten largest hold under 0.02%.

The chain uses TRBV18 and TRBJ1-5; the match to TRBD1 covers 7 bases. Material for sequencing was naive CD4+ T cells from blood. This TCR was sampled from a woman younger than 30 in good health. CDR3 DNA sequence: TGTGCCAGCTCACCCGGGACAGCTCCTCAGCCCCAGCATTTT. This gives the protein CASSPGTAPQPQHF.